This passage covers 5 T cell receptor beta chains from one sample sequenced in a study of OX40 agonist ivuxolimab in advanced cancers. Here immunoSEQ multiplex PCR was the method, and the copy in TCRdb shows in-frame clones only, minus some. The table records roughly 26,000 clones, around three quarters of them present only once. The starting material was CD4+ or CD8+ T cells sorted from blood, obtained in a trial of the OX40 agonist ivuxolimab. The source is an adult with an advanced solid tumor such as melanoma, head and neck, liver or kidney cancer.

CDR3 sequence: CASSLTLVALNTEAFF. CDR3 coding DNA: TGTGCCAGCAGCCTTACCTTGGTGGCACTGAACACTGAAGCTTTCTTT. The chain joins TRBV7-8 to TRBJ1-1; D unclear. Trimming left V 5 bases short and J 0 bases short, with 16 bases between. Per germline, CDR1 SGHVS and CDR2 FQNEAQ. This CDR3 is built from 16 residues.

This chain joins TRBV9 and TRBJ2-3; 9 bases match TRBD1. There are 16 residues in the CDR3. V gave up 0 bases and J gave up 5 bases; unmatched junction bases: 7. In germline, CDR1 is SGDLS, CDR2 YYNGEE. CDR3 region: CASSVEGQGALDTQYF. The CDR3 nucleotides are TGTGCCAGCAGCGTAGAGGGACAGGGAGCATTAGATACGCAGTATTTT.

This clone turned up a few times. This sequence joins TRBV5-1 and TRBJ2-3; no definite D call. V shed 0 bases and J shed 3 bases, with 11 bases lying between them. Germline assignment: CDR1 SGHRS and CDR2 YFSETQ. The CDR3 contains 15 residues. CDR3 in amino acids: CASSLDGSRTDTQYF. For the CDR3, the DNA is TGCGCCAGCAGCTTGGATGGTAGTCGAACAGATACGCAGTATTTT.

The chain is built from TRBV6-1 and TRBJ2-7, with a tentative D call TRBD2 (6 bases). The CDR3 totals 12 residues. Between the trimmed V and J ends, which lost 3 bases and 8 bases, there was a span of 11 bases. CDR1 and CDR2 (germline): MNHNS, SASEGT. The DNA for the CDR3 is TGTGCCAGCAGTGACGGACGGGGGAAGCAGTACTTC. This encodes CASSDGRGKQYF.

CDR3 DNA sequence: TGCAGCGTTGAGCCAGGAGGGACAGGGACCACTGAAGCTTTCTTT. Translated, it gives CSVEPGGTGTTEAFF. The gene calls are TRBV29-1 and TRBJ1-1; TRBD1 matches 9 bases. Germline CDR1 is SQVTM and CDR2 is ANQGSEA. J lost 4 bases, V lost 3 bases, and 9 bases had no gene match. This CDR3 spans 15 amino acids.